This T cell receptor beta chain is from a study of blood T cell repertoires in COVID-19. The CDR3 is 15 amino acids. Germline-derived CDR1 and CDR2 are SEHNR and FQNEAQ (reference sequence). The junction had 10 bases not matched to a gene; V was cut back by 5 bases and J by 5 bases. Under the authors' procedure: Amplification of reference gene primers was used by the study to estimate nucleated cell counts. Sequenced by immunoSEQ multiplex PCR; TCRdb stores in-frame clones only, minus some. V, J and clone size were drawn from that table, and D and trimming were deduced from the DNA. The table has 360,000 or so clones, 90% seen once.

This clonotype was obtained from a man between 18 and 35 years old with active or convalescent COVID-19. The chain recombines TRBV7-9 with TRBJ2-5; 8 bases align to TRBD1. Sequenced material: peripheral blood. The CDR3 spells CASSPGQGNAETQYF. DNA for the CDR3: TGTGCCAGCAGCCCAGGACAGGGAAACGCGGAGACCCAGTACTTC.